These 9 T cell receptor beta chains came from one sample sequenced in a study of blood T cell repertoires in COVID-19. Some clones are missing from TCRdb's copy, which holds only in-frame ones; the method was immunoSEQ multiplex PCR. The table has about 24,000 clones, 86% seen once. Material: peripheral blood. All receptors come from a human donor with active COVID-19. The donor label of this sample is uncertain.

This clone was counted once. The V call is TRBV7-8, the J call TRBJ1-2, with TRBD1 identical over 7 bases. The V segment lost 5 bases and the J segment 2 bases; nucleotides outside the gene matches: 5. CDR1 and CDR2 (germline): SGHVS, FQNEAQ. The CDR3 has 14 amino acids. In DNA, the CDR3 is TGTGCCAGCAGCACCCCGACAGGGAACTATGGCTACACCTTC. This translates into CASSTPTGNYGYTF.

This chain links TRBV7-6 with TRBJ1-6, with 8 bases matching TRBD1. Germline V CDR1 and CDR2: SGHVS, FNYEAQ. This CDR3 region has 18 residues. V was pared by 5 bases and J by 1 base, with 10 bases of the junction left unmatched. CDR3 nucleotide sequence: TGTGCCAGCAGCCTCGCTGGACAGGGACAGTCCTATAATTCACCCCTCCACTTT. It encodes CASSLAGQGQSYNSPLHF.

This chain joins TRBV30 and TRBJ1-6, with 8 bases matching TRBD1. Germline-derived CDR1 and CDR2 are GTSNPN and SVGIG (reference sequence). The CDR3 contains 16 residues. V shed 0 bases and J 6 bases; nucleotides not matched to a gene: 7. The CDR3 nucleotides read TGTGCCTGGAGTGTAACCCGGACAGGGTTTAATTCACCCCTCCACTTT. Residues: CAWSVTRTGFNSPLHF.

The chain has TRBV19 and TRBJ1-5; tentatively, D is TRBD1 (6 bases). CDR1 LNHDA and CDR2 SQIVND come from the germline V gene (reference sequence). The CDR3 loop spans 15 amino acids. V lost 4 bases to trimming and J lost 3 bases, with 13 bases between them. The CDR3, as DNA: TGTGCCAGTAGTAGCAGCACAGGGAACAATCAGCCCCAGCATTTT. This translates into CASSSSTGNNQPQHF.

This chain uses TRBV5-8 with TRBJ1-2; no clear D gene. CDR3 length: 12 amino acids. V was cut by 9 bases and J by 4 bases, with 13 bases left in between. Germline V gives CDR1 SGHTS, CDR2 YDEGEE. The CDR3 loop is CATSERSYGYTF. CDR3 nucleotides: TGTGCCACTAGCGAGAGGAGCTATGGCTACACCTTC.

This chain joins TRBV7-2 and TRBJ1-5, with D maybe TRBD1 (5 bases). Germline lookup yields CDR1 SGHTA and CDR2 FQGNSA. The CDR3 totals 13 residues. Trimming shortened V by 2 bases and J by 9 bases, and 11 bases separated the two germline ends. Here the CDR3 DNA reads TGTGCCAGCAGCTTAACCGGGGGTAGGCCCCAGCATTTT. Translation: CASSLTGGRPQHF.

V usage is TRBV10-2 and J usage is TRBJ1-1; no definite D call. Deletions cut 4 bases from V and 1 base from J, with 4 bases between. CDR1 and CDR2 from the germline V gene are WSHSY and SAAADI. This CDR3 has 12 residues. Here the CDR3 reads CASSAGNTEAFF. CDR3 sequence (DNA): TGCGCCAGCAGTGCGGGGAACACTGAAGCTTTCTTT.

The chain has TRBV9 and TRBJ2-5; TRBD2 might be the D (6 bases). V lost 4 bases and J lost 1, with 11 bases in between. Germline V gives CDR1 SGDLS, CDR2 YYNGEE. The CDR3 is 14 amino acids. The CDR3 DNA sequence: TGTGCCAGCAGCCTATGGGGGGTCCAAGAGACCCAGTACTTC. Translation gives CASSLWGVQETQYF.

The rearrangement uses TRBV6-2 or TRBV6-3 and TRBJ2-3, with D maybe TRBD2 (6 bases). Germline lookup yields CDR1 MNHEY and CDR2 SVGEGT. This CDR3 spans 15 amino acids. Trimming took off 6 bases at V and 3 bases at J, with 16 bases between the two ends. In DNA form, the CDR3 reads TGTGCCAGCAGCTCCGCCGCGGGAATTACAGATACGCAGTATTTT. It yields the protein CASSSAAGITDTQYF.